A single sample gave rise to the 30 T cell receptor beta chains below, sequenced in a study of beta chain features in type 1 diabetes. The whole isolated RNA underwent reverse transcription, so sequencing captured expressed TCRB transcripts. The protocol was immunoSEQ multiplex PCR, while the TCRdb copy is restricted to in-frame clones and leaves out a portion. The sample records 450,000 or so clones, over 9.5% being singletons. The source material was naive CD4+ T cells from blood. These receptors originate from a woman between 18 and 30 years old in good health.

The V and J genes are TRBV12-5 and TRBJ2-1; the D is unclear. V was cut by 2 bases and J by 8 bases, with 10 bases left in between. Germline loops: CDR1 LGHNT, CDR2 FRNRAP. The CDR3 is made up of 13 amino acids. In DNA form, the CDR3 reads TGTGCTAGTGGTTTGATGCCCGGAGATGAGCAGTTCTTC. Amino acids: CASGLMPGDEQFF.

This clone was counted only a few times. The rearrangement links TRBV11-2 to TRBJ2-5, with 7 bases matching TRBD1. CDR1 SGHAT and CDR2 FQNNGV come from the germline V gene. V lost 5 bases, J lost 6 bases, and 9 bases stayed unmatched. The CDR3 is 14 amino acids. CDR3 DNA sequence: TGTGCCAGCAGCCCGACGACAGGGATAAAGACCCAGTACTTC. Translating it yields CASSPTTGIKTQYF.

The chain carries TRBV30 and TRBJ2-5; D remains ambiguous. The end of the DNA fits TRBJ2-7 better, so the J call may be wrong. The CDR3 has 12 residues. Germline-derived CDR1 and CDR2 are GTSNPN and SVGIG (reference sequence). The CDR3 loop is CAWTSGLYEQYF. CDR3 nucleotide sequence: TGTGCCTGGACTAGTGGGCTATACGAGCAGTACTTC.

This clone was found a few times. The chain is built from TRBV18 and TRBJ2-1; unclear D gene. The V end was cut by 4 bases, the J end by 6 bases, with 7 bases between. CDR1 is KGHSH and CDR2 is LQKENI in the germline V gene. The length of the CDR3 is 12 residues. The CDR3 nucleotides read TGTGCCAGCTCACGGGTGGCCAATGAGCAGTTCTTC. Protein product: CASSRVANEQFF. Together with reference TRBV18 and TRBJ2-1, the CDR3 gives the full variable domain: NAGVMQNPRHLVRRRGQEARLRCSPMKGHSHVYWYRQLPEEGLKFMVYLQKENIIDESGMPKERFSAEFPKEGPSILRIQQVVRGDSAAYFCASSRVANEQFFGPGTRLTVL.

The chain has TRBV14 and TRBJ2-1; the D gene is possibly TRBD2 (5 bases). The V gene's germline CDR1 is SGHDN and CDR2 FVKESK. This CDR3 region has 13 residues. Deletions cut 5 bases from V and 4 bases from J, with 9 bases between. The CDR3 region is CASSREIYNEQFF. The CDR3 nucleotides are TGTGCCAGCAGCAGGGAGATATACAATGAGCAGTTCTTC.

The rearrangement uses TRBV11-2 and TRBJ2-5; D gene uncertain. The CDR3 has 12 residues. V lost 3 bases and J 2 bases, leaving 4 bases between the germline ends. Germline loops: CDR1 SGHAT, CDR2 FQNNGV. CDR3 DNA sequence: TGTGCCAGCAGCTTCAGTCAAGAGACCCAGTACTTC. It specifies CASSFSQETQYF.

The gene calls are TRBV15 and TRBJ2-7; D assignment may be TRBD1 or TRBD2 (6 bases each). Per germline, CDR1 LNHNV and CDR2 YYDKDF (reference sequence). V lost 8 bases and J lost 3, with 20 bases in between. The CDR3 is 15 amino acids. The CDR3 DNA reads TGTGCCACCTCACAGGGTGCGGGACCTCTCTACGAGCAGTACTTC. It translates to CATSQGAGPLYEQYF.

A few counts support this clone. In the same sample, other DNA sequences code for this CDR3. V is TRBV5-1 and J is TRBJ2-3; the D is unclear. Per germline, CDR1 SGHRS and CDR2 YFSETQ. There are 12 residues in the CDR3. V was trimmed by 4 bases and J by 0 bases, leaving 3 bases between them. CDR3 in amino acids: CASSPSTDTQYF. The CDR3 nucleotides are TGCGCCAGCAGCCCCAGCACAGATACGCAGTATTTT. The variable domain in full, completed from reference TRBV5-1 and TRBJ2-3, reads KAGVTQTPRYLIKTRGQQVTLSCSPISGHRSVSWYQQTPGQGLQFLFEYFSETQRNKGNFPGRFSGRQFSNSRSEMNVSTLELGDSALYLCASSPSTDTQYFGPGTRLTVL.

V and J are TRBV7-9 and TRBJ2-3; no definite D call. The CDR3 runs to 13 residues. V lost 2 bases and J lost 4, with 7 bases in between. Germline assignment: CDR1 SEHNR and CDR2 FQNEAQ (reference sequence). CDR3 protein: CASSLPPADTQYF. Here the CDR3 DNA reads TGTGCCAGCAGCTTACCCCCCGCAGATACGCAGTATTTT.

This chain uses TRBV7-3 with TRBJ1-1, with a possible D match to TRBD1 (5 bases). V was pared by 4 bases and J by 8 bases, with 14 bases between. The germline V gene encodes CDR1 SGHTA and CDR2 FQGTGA. The CDR3 covers 13 residues. CDR3 sequence: CASSSTGLSEAFF. In DNA form, the CDR3 reads TGTGCCAGCAGCTCCACGGGACTCTCAGAAGCTTTCTTT.

The chain combines TRBV28 with TRBJ2-5, with unresolved D. This CDR3 contains 13 residues. The germline V and J ends were trimmed by 8 bases and 2 bases, with 12 bases remaining between them. Germline V gives CDR1 MDHEN, CDR2 SYDVKM. CDR3: CASPRLEQETQYF. CDR3 sequence (DNA): TGTGCCAGCCCGAGACTTGAACAAGAGACCCAGTACTTC.

CDR3 sequence (DNA): TGTGCCAGCAGTTACTCGAAGCTCACTGGTGGCTACACCTTC. Amino acid sequence: CASSYSKLTGGYTF. This chain connects TRBV6-5 to TRBJ1-2; D gene uncertain. V dropped 0 bases and J dropped 7 bases, with 12 bases sitting between them. CDR3 size: 14 residues. Germline CDR1 reads MNHEY; CDR2 reads SVGAGI.

V gene TRBV7-2 combines with J gene TRBJ2-2, with D unresolved. V lost 0 bases to trimming and J lost 6 bases, with 8 bases between them. Germline V gene data show CDR1 as SGHTA and CDR2 as FQGNSA. The CDR3 is made up of 14 amino acids. Here the CDR3 DNA reads TGTGCCAGCAGCTTAGCGAGTAGGGCCGGGGAGCTGTTTTTT. This translates into CASSLASRAGELFF. Complete variable domain (other parts from reference TRBV7-2 and TRBJ2-2): GAGVSQSPSNKVTEKGKDVELRCDPISGHTALYWYRQSLGQGLEFLIYFQGNSAPDKSGLPSDRFSAERTGGSVSTLTIQRTQQEDSAVYLCASSLASRAGELFFGEGSRLTVL.

The V and J genes are TRBV4-2 and TRBJ2-2; 9 bases match TRBD2. Trimming cost V 3 bases and J 2 bases; bases outside gene matches: 1. CDR3 size: 15 residues. Per the germline V gene, CDR1 is LGHNA and CDR2 is YNFKEQ. The CDR3 nucleotides read TGTGCCAGCAGCCACCTAGCGGGAAACACCGGGGAGCTGTTTTTT. This sequence encodes CASSHLAGNTGELFF.

This clone was detected only a few times. The CDR3 DNA sequence: TGCGCCAGCAGCCAAGATCAATCGGGTCACACTGAAGCTTTCTTT. Encoded protein: CASSQDQSGHTEAFF. The chain is built from TRBV4-3 and TRBJ1-1; D is unresolved. Per the germline V gene, CDR1 is LGHNA and CDR2 is YSLEER. V lost 0 bases, J lost 3 bases, and 11 bases lay in between. The CDR3 is 15 amino acids.

V usage is TRBV4-2 and J usage is TRBJ2-5, with D hard to call. Trimming stripped 1 base from V and 5 bases from J, with 14 bases between. CDR1 and CDR2 (germline): LGHNA, YNFKEQ. This CDR3 is 15 amino acids long. For the CDR3, the DNA is TGTGCCAGCAGCCAAGTCACTGCTCTTAGGGAGACCCAGTACTTC. This codes for CASSQVTALRETQYF.

In this sample, this clone turned up a few times. Other DNA sequences of this sample code for an identical CDR3. This chain uses TRBV5-1 with TRBJ1-1; TRBD1 matches 7 bases. Germline lookup yields CDR1 SGHRS and CDR2 YFSETQ. The CDR3 covers 14 residues. The junction had 4 bases not matched to a gene; V was cut back by 4 bases and J by 1 base. As DNA, the CDR3 is TGCGCCAGCAGCCTCGGGACAGCGAACACTGAAGCTTTCTTT. Its protein is CASSLGTANTEAFF.

This chain connects TRBV29-1 to TRBJ1-1; D remains ambiguous. Trimming removed 0 bases from V and 1 base from J, with 18 bases in between. The V gene's germline CDR1 is SQVTM and CDR2 ANQGSEA. There are 17 residues in the CDR3. Here the CDR3 DNA reads TGCAGCGTTGAAGATCTATACCCCGGGGTTGGGAACACTGAAGCTTTCTTT. It encodes CSVEDLYPGVGNTEAFF.

The chain employs TRBV4-3 and TRBJ2-3; D not certain. CDR1 and CDR2 (germline): LGHNA, YSLEER. The CDR3 runs to 13 residues. Trimming shortened V by 3 bases and J by 5 bases, and 9 bases separated the two germline ends. The CDR3 nucleotides are TGCGCCAGCAGCCATACTCGAAAAGATACGCAGTATTTT. Encoded protein: CASSHTRKDTQYF.

This clone turned up a few times. V is TRBV28 and J is TRBJ2-1; D uncertain. The germline gives CDR1 MDHEN, CDR2 SYDVKM. The CDR3 is made up of 12 amino acids. The ends were cut back, 6 bases at V and 6 bases at J, with 9 bases in the middle. CDR3 sequence (DNA): TGTGCCAGCAGCGCCAACAGCAATGAGCAGTTCTTC. Encoded protein: CASSANSNEQFF. The full variable domain, rest sourced from reference TRBV28 and TRBJ2-1, is DVKVTQSSRYLVKRTGEKVFLECVQDMDHENMFWYRQDPGLGLRLIYFSYDVKMKEKGDIPEGYSVSREKKERFSLILESASTNQTSMYLCASSANSNEQFFGPGTRLTVL.

The chain combines TRBV9 with TRBJ2-3, with 8 bases lining up with TRBD1. CDR1 and CDR2 (germline): SGDLS, YYNGEE. The length of the CDR3 is 16 residues. Trimming took 3 bases from V and 0 from J; bases not matched to a gene: 6. In nucleotides, the CDR3 is TGTGCCAGCAGCGCCCTTCACAGGGGGAGCACAGATACGCAGTATTTT. This codes for CASSALHRGSTDTQYF.

This chain joins TRBV19 and TRBJ2-7, with D possibly matching TRBD2 (6 bases). V lost 6 bases to trimming and J lost 6 bases, with 24 bases between them. Germline loops: CDR1 LNHDA, CDR2 SQIVND (reference sequence). CDR3 length equals 16 residues. The CDR3 loop reads CASSIRGASTRGEQYF. Here the CDR3 DNA reads TGTGCCAGTAGCATCCGCGGGGCTAGCACTCGCGGCGAGCAGTACTTC. Using reference TRBV19 and TRBJ2-7 for the parts outside the CDR3, the full variable domain is DGGITQSPKYLFRKEGQNVTLSCEQNLNHDAMYWYRQDPGQGLRLIYYSQIVNDFQKGDIAEGYSVSREKKESFPLTVTSAQKNPTAFYLCASSIRGASTRGEQYFGPGTRLTVT.

This clone was picked up a small number of times. V is TRBV4-3 and J is TRBJ2-2; D not resolved. With 0 bases removed from V and 4 bases from J, the gap between germline ends came to 9 bases. Germline assignment: CDR1 LGHNA and CDR2 YSLEER. This CDR3 is 15 amino acids long. CDR3 DNA: TGCGCCAGCAGCCAAGAGTGGTGGGCCACCGGGGAGCTGTTTTTT. Residues: CASSQEWWATGELFF.

This chain joins TRBV27 and TRBJ2-1, with D perhaps TRBD1 or TRBD2 (6 bases each). The CDR3 length is 14 residues. The germline CDR1 and CDR2 sequences are MNHEY and SMNVEV (reference sequence). Trimming left V 10 bases short and J 3 bases short, with 16 bases between. The DNA of the CDR3 is TGTGCCATTTCACGGGGGCCCCTCTACAATGAGCAGTTCTTC. This gives the protein CAISRGPLYNEQFF.

The CDR3 protein is CASSPGGKNIQYF. DNA of the CDR3: TGTGCCAGCTCACCGGGCGGTAAAAACATTCAGTACTTC. The rearrangement uses TRBV18 and TRBJ2-4, with D unclear. The length of the CDR3 is 13 residues. Trimming took off 3 bases at V and 4 bases at J, with 7 bases between the two ends. Germline V gene data show CDR1 as KGHSH and CDR2 as LQKENI. Looking up the rest from reference TRBV18 and TRBJ2-4 gives the full variable domain: NAGVMQNPRHLVRRRGQEARLRCSPMKGHSHVYWYRQLPEEGLKFMVYLQKENIIDESGMPKERFSAEFPKEGPSILRIQQVVRGDSAAYFCASSPGGKNIQYFGAGTRLSVL.

This clone was counted only a few times. The chain combines TRBV29-1 with TRBJ2-3; 7 bases align to TRBD2. Germline trimming cut 3 bases from V and 0 bases from J; bases unmatched to any gene: 6. This CDR3 is 15 amino acids long. The V gene's germline CDR1 is SQVTM and CDR2 ANQGSEA. The CDR3 nucleotides are TGCAGCGTTGAGGGGAGCGGGACTAGCACAGATACGCAGTATTTT. Translation gives CSVEGSGTSTDTQYF.

This clone was counted between two and nine times. The chain recombines TRBV21-1 with TRBJ2-3; whether TRBD2, the table's D call, matches the DNA was not checked. TRBV21-1 counts as a pseudogene. The CDR3 consists of 18 residues. Here the CDR3 reads CASSKDSGLEENTDTQYF. The CDR3 DNA reads TGTGCCAGCAGCAAAGACTCGGGACTAGAAGAAAACACAGATACGCAGTATTTT.

This clone was picked up a small number of times. The genes are TRBV9 and TRBJ2-1; 7 bases line up with TRBD2. Trimming at V came to 4 bases and at J to 4 bases, leaving 14 bases not matched to a gene. This CDR3 region has 17 residues. Germline V gene lookup returns CDR1 SGDLS and CDR2 YYNGEE. The CDR3 here is CASSPLGTTTGYNEQFF. The CDR3 DNA sequence: TGTGCCAGCAGCCCACTCGGGACTACAACGGGGTACAATGAGCAGTTCTTC.

This clone was detected only a few times. The chain joins TRBV27 to TRBJ2-3; TRBD2 aligns across 16 bases. V shed 7 bases and J 3 bases; nucleotides not matched to a gene: 7. Germline CDR1 MNHEY, CDR2 SMNVEV (reference sequence). The CDR3 is 17 amino acids. CDR3 residues: CASTGTSGGAETDTQYF. Here the CDR3 DNA reads TGTGCCAGCACCGGGACTAGCGGGGGGGCCGAGACAGATACGCAGTATTTT.

This clone was observed a few times. The chain links TRBV1 to TRBJ2-2; TRBD1 is the table's D call, not checked against the DNA. TRBV1 is recorded as a pseudogene. The CDR3 runs to 14 residues. Here the CDR3 DNA reads TGCACCAGCAGCGAGGGGGCAATCACCGGGGAGCTGTTTTTT. It codes for CTSSEGAITGELFF.